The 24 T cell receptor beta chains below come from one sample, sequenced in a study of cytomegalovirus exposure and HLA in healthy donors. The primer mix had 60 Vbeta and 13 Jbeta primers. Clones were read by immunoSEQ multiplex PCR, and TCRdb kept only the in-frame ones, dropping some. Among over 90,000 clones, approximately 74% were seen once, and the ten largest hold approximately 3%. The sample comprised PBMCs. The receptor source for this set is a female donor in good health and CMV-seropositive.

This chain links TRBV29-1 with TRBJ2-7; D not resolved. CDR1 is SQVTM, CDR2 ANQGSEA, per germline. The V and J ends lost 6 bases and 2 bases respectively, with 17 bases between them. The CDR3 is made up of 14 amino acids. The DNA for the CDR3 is TGCAGCGTGAGCCTACCCCGTGTCCCCTACGAGCAGTACTTC. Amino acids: CSVSLPRVPYEQYF.

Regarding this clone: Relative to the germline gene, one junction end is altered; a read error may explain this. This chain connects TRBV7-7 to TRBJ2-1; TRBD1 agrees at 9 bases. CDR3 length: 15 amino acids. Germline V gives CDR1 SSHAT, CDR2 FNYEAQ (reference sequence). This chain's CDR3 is CASSLGQGTYNEQFF. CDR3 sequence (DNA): TGTGCTAGCAGCTTAGGACAGGGGACCTACAATGAGCAGTTCTTC.

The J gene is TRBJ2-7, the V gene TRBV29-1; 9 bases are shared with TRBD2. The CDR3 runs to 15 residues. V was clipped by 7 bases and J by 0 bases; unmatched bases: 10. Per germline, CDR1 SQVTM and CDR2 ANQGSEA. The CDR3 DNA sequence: TGCAGCGCTGTCCTAGCGGGGATCAGCTCCTACGAGCAGTACTTC. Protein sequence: CSAVLAGISSYEQYF.

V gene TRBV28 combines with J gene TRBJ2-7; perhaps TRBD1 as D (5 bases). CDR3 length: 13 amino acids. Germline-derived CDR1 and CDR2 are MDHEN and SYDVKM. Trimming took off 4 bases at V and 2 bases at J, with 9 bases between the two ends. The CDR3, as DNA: TGTGCCAGCAGTTCGACAGCAACCTACGAGCAGTACTTC. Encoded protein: CASSSTATYEQYF.

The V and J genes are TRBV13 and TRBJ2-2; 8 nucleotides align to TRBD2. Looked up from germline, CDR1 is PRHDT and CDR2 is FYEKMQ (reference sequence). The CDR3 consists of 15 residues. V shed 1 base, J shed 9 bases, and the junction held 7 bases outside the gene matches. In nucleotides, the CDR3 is TGTGCCAGCAGCTTAGTTCCTAGCGGGTACAGGGAGCTGTTTTTT. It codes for CASSLVPSGYRELFF.

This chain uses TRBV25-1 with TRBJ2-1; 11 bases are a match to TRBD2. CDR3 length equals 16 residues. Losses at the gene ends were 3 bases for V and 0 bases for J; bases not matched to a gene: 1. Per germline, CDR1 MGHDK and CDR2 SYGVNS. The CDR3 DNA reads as TGTGCCAGCAGTGATACTAGCGGGAGCTCCTACAATGAGCAGTTCTTC. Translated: CASSDTSGSSYNEQFF.

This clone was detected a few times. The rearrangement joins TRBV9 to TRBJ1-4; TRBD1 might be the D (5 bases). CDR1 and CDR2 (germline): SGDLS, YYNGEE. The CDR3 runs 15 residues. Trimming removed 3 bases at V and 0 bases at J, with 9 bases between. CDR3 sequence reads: CASSEGLTTNEKLFF. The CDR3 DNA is TGTGCCAGCAGCGAGGGACTTACAACTAATGAAAAACTGTTTTTT.

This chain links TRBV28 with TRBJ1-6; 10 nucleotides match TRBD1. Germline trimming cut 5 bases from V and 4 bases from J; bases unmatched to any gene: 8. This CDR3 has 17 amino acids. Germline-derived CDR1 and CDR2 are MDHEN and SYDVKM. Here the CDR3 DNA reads TGTGCCAGCAGTACCTGGGACAGGGGATCATATAATTCACCCCTCCACTTT. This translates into CASSTWDRGSYNSPLHF.

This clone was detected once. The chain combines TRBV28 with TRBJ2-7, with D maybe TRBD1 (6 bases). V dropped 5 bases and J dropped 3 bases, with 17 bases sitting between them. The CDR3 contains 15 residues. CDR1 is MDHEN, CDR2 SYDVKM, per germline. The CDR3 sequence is CASSPRTELNYEQYF. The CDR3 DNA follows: TGTGCCAGCAGTCCTCGGACAGAGTTAAACTACGAGCAGTACTTC.

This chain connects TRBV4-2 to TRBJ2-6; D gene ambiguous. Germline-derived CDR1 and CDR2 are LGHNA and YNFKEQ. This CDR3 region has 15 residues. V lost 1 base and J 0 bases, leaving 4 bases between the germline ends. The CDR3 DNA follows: TGTGCCAGCAGCCAAGCAGTCTCTGGGGCCAACGTCCTGACTTTC. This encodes CASSQAVSGANVLTF.

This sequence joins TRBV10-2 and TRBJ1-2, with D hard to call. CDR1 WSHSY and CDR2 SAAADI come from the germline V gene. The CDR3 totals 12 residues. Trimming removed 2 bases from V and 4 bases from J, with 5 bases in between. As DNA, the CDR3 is TGCGCCAGCAGTGAGGGCGGCTATGGCTACACCTTC. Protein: CASSEGGYGYTF.

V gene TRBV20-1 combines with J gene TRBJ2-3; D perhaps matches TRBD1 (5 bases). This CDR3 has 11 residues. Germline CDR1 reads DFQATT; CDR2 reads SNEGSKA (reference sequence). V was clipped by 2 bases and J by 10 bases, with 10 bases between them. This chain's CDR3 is CSARWLGPQYF. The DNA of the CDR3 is TGCAGTGCTAGATGGCTGGGGCCGCAGTATTTT.

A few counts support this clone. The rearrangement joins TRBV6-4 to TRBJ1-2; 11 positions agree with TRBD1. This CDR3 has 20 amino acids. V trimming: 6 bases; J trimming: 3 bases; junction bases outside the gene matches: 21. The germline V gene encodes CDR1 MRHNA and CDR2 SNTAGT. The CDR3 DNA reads TGTGCCAGCAGCGGGGACAGGGGGGATTTTCTTCCCTCCAACTACTATGGCTACACCTTC. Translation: CASSGDRGDFLPSNYYGYTF.

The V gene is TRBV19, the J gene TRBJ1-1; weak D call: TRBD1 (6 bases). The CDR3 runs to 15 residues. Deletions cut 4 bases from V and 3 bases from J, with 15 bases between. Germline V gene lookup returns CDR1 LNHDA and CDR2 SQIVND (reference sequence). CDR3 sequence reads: CASSSHRVEDTEAFF. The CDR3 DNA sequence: TGTGCCAGTAGTAGCCACAGGGTAGAGGACACTGAAGCTTTCTTT.

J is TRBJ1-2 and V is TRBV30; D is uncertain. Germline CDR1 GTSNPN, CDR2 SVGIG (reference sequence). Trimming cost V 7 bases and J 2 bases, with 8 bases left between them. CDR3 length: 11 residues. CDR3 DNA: TGTGCCTTAACAGAGAACTATGGCTACACCTTC. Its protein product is CALTENYGYTF. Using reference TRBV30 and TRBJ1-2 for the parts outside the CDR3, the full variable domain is SQTIHQWPATLVQPVGSPLSLECTVEGTSNPNLYWYRQAAGRGLQLLFYSVGIGQISSEVPQNLSASRPQDRQFILSSKKLLLSDSGFYLCALTENYGYTFGSGTRLTVV.

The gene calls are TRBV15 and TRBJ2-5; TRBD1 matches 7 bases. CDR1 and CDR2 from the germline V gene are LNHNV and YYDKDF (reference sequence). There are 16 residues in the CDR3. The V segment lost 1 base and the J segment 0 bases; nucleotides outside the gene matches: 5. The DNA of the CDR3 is TGTGCCACCAGCAGAGGGGACAGTTCGCACCAAGAGACCCAGTACTTC. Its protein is CATSRGDSSHQETQYF.

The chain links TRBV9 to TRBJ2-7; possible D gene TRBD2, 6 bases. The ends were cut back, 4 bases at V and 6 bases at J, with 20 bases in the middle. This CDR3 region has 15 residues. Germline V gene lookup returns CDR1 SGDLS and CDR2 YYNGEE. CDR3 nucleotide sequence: TGTGCCAGCAGCTCTAGTTCCGGGACTTTTACCGAGCAGTACTTC. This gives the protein CASSSSSGTFTEQYF.

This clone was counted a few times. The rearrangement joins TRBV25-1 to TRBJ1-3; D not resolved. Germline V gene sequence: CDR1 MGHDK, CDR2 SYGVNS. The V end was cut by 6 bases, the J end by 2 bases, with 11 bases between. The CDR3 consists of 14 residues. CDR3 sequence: CASRPTAAGNTIYF. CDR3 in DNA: TGTGCCAGCAGGCCCACAGCCGCTGGAAACACCATATATTTT.

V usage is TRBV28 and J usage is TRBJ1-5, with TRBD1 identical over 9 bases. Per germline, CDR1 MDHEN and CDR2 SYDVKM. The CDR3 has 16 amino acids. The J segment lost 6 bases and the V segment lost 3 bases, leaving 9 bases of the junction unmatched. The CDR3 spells CASSLTGGKGIQPQHF. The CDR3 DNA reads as TGTGCCAGCAGTTTGACAGGGGGAAAGGGGATTCAGCCCCAGCATTTT.

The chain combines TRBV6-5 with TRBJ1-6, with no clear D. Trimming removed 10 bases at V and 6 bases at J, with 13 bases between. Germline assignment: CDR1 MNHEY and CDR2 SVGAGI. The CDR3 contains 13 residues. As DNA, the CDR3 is TGTGCCACCCGGAGAGGTGGTAATTCACCCCTCCACTTT. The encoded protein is CATRRGGNSPLHF.

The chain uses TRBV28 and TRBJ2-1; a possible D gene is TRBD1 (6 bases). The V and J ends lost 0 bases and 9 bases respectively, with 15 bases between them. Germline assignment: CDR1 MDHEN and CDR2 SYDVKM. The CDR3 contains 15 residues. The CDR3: CASSLWVTGTSEQFF. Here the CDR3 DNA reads TGTGCCAGCAGTTTATGGGTGACAGGTACAAGTGAGCAGTTCTTC.

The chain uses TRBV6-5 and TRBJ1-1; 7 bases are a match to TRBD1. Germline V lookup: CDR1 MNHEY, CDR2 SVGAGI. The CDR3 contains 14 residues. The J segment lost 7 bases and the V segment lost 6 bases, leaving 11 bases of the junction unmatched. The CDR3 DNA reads TGTGCCAGCAGCCCTGGCAGGGGGTTAAATGAAGCTTTCTTT. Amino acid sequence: CASSPGRGLNEAFF.

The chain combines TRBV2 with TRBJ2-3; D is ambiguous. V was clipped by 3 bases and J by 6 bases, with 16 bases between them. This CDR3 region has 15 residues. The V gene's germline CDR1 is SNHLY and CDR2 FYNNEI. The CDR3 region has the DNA TGTGCCAGCAGTGATGATCGCCTACCCCGGGATACGCAGTATTTT. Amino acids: CASSDDRLPRDTQYF.

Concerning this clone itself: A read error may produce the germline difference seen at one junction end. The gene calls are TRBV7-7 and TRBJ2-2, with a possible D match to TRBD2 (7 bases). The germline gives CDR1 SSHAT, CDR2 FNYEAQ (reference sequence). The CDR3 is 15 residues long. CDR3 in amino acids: CASSPSGGRTGELFF. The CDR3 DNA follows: TGTGCTAGCAGCCCGTCGGGGGGCCGGACCGGGGAGCTGTTTTTT.